This is a list of T cell receptor beta chains from one sample in a study of blood T cell repertoires in COVID-19. The data were produced by immunoSEQ multiplex PCR, yet TCRdb's version contains in-frame clones alone and is incomplete. The data contain around 280,000 clones, roughly 90% of them seen just once; the ten biggest clones take up more than 9.5%. Sequencing was done on a sample of peripheral blood. These receptors were taken from a woman aged 25-40 years with COVID-19, enrolled during active disease. Each CDR3 is given with its conserved first and last residue. The order of the fields is J gene, V gene, clone size, D gene, CDR3 protein, CDR3 DNA. The D gene is left open where the match is weak. Rows may omit the clone size; those that give it use once, few, many or a size class.

J: TRBJ2-1; V: TRBV3-1/TRBV3-2; size: .; D: TRBD2; CDR3: CASSHGGANEQFF; DNA: TGTGCCAGCAGCCACGGGGGGGCAAATGAGCAGTTCTTC
J: TRBJ2-7; V: TRBV24-1; size: .; D: .; CDR3: CATRGANSYEQYF; DNA: TGTGCCACCAGAGGGGCCAACTCCTACGAGCAGTACTTC
J: TRBJ1-6; V: TRBV14; size: once; D: .; CDR3: CASSQDQGSPLHF; DNA: TGTGCCAGCAGCCAAGATCAGGGTTCACCCCTCCACTTT
J: TRBJ1-1; V: TRBV5-1; size: .; D: .; CDR3: CASRQQGNTEAFF; DNA: TGCGCCAGCAGACAACAGGGGAACACTGAAGCTTTCTTT
J: TRBJ1-1; V: TRBV3-1/TRBV3-2; size: .; D: .; CDR3: CASSQVGRSEAFF; DNA: TGTGCCAGCAGCCAAGTAGGCAGGTCTGAAGCTTTCTTT
J: TRBJ2-7; V: TRBV5-1; size: .; D: .; CDR3: CASSFIGADEQYF; DNA: TGCGCCAGCAGCTTCATAGGGGCCGACGAGCAGTACTTC
J: TRBJ1-6; V: TRBV28; size: .; D: .; CDR3: CASTGGRHTYNSPLHF; DNA: TGTGCCAGCACCGGGGGGAGACACACCTATAATTCACCCCTCCACTTT
J: TRBJ1-6; V: TRBV27; size: .; D: .; CDR3: CASSFGGGHNSPLHF; DNA: TGTGCCAGCAGTTTCGGCGGGGGGCATAATTCACCCCTCCACTTT
J: TRBJ2-7; V: TRBV3-1/TRBV3-2; size: .; D: .; CDR3: CASRGNSYEQYF; DNA: TGTGCCTCAAGAGGGAACTCCTACGAGCAGTACTTC
J: TRBJ2-7; V: TRBV5-4; size: .; D: TRBD1; CDR3: CASSSPGQVYEQYF; DNA: TGTGCCAGCAGCTCACCGGGACAGGTCTACGAGCAGTACTTC
J: TRBJ1-2; V: TRBV7-9; size: .; D: TRBD1; CDR3: CASSPPPAGGYDGYTF; DNA: TGTGCCAGCAGCCCCCCCCCGGCAGGGGGCTACGATGGCTACACCTTC
J: TRBJ1-2; V: TRBV3-1/TRBV3-2; size: .; D: .; CDR3: CASSQDGASVGYGYTF; DNA: TGTGCCAGCAGCCAAGATGGGGCCTCGGTGGGCTATGGCTACACCTTC
J: TRBJ2-2; V: TRBV28; size: .; D: .; CDR3: CASGSPWGSNTGELFF; DNA: TGTGCCAGCGGTTCTCCCTGGGGCAGCAACACCGGGGAGCTGTTTTTT
J: TRBJ2-1; V: TRBV12-5; size: .; D: TRBD1; CDR3: CASGADRDSYNEQFF; DNA: TGTGCTAGTGGTGCGGACAGGGATTCCTACAATGAGCAGTTCTTC
J: TRBJ1-4; V: TRBV18; size: .; D: .; CDR3: CASSGPVGANEKLFF; DNA: TGTGCCAGCTCAGGCCCTGTCGGGGCTAATGAAAAACTGTTTTTT
J: TRBJ2-3; V: TRBV5-6; size: .; D: TRBD1; CDR3: CASSDLTGGVTDTQYF; DNA: TGTGCCAGCAGCGACCTGACAGGGGGCGTAACAGATACGCAGTATTTT
J: TRBJ2-1; V: TRBV4-2; size: .; D: .; CDR3: CASSQDSISLIEQFF; DNA: TGTGCCAGCAGCCAAGATTCAATTAGCCTCATCGAGCAGTTCTTC
J: TRBJ1-3; V: TRBV3-1/TRBV3-2; size: .; D: .; CDR3: CASSTNRVISGNTIYF; DNA: TGTGCCAGCAGTACCAACAGGGTTATCTCTGGAAACACCATATATTTT
J: TRBJ1-1; V: TRBV6-1; size: .; D: TRBD1; CDR3: CASSDHDDWQGGTEAFF; DNA: TGTGCCAGCAGTGACCACGACGATTGGCAGGGGGGCACTGAAGCTTTCTTT
J: TRBJ1-2; V: TRBV3-1/TRBV3-2; size: once; D: .; CDR3: CASSRREGHGYTF; DNA: TGTGCCAGCAGCCGACGGGAGGGTCATGGCTACACCTTC
J: TRBJ1-1; V: TRBV3-1/TRBV3-2; size: .; D: .; CDR3: CASSQVDEGTEAFF; DNA: TGTGCCAGCAGCCAAGTTGACGAGGGCACTGAAGCTTTCTTT
J: TRBJ1-1; V: TRBV7-2; size: .; D: .; CDR3: CASSFDRGWMNTEAFF; DNA: TGTGCCAGCAGCTTCGACAGAGGTTGGATGAACACTGAAGCTTTCTTT
J: TRBJ2-1; V: TRBV7-9; size: once; D: TRBD2; CDR3: CASSLAVGWGGRRHEQFF; DNA: TGTGCCAGCAGCTTAGCGGTTGGGTGGGGCGGGAGGCGACATGAGCAGTTCTTC
J: TRBJ2-6; V: TRBV7-9; size: .; D: TRBD1; CDR3: CASSDLRTGTGANVLTF; DNA: TGTGCCAGCAGCGACCTGCGGACAGGGACCGGGGCCAACGTCCTGACTTTC
J: TRBJ2-2; V: TRBV5-1; size: .; D: .; CDR3: CASSRAPIGTGELFF; DNA: TGCGCCAGCAGCCGAGCGCCAATCGGCACCGGGGAGCTGTTTTTT
J: TRBJ1-6; V: TRBV5-1; size: .; D: .; CDR3: CASSPDRRQVNSPLHF; DNA: TGCGCCAGCAGCCCAGACAGGCGCCAGGTGAATTCACCCCTCCACTTT
J: TRBJ1-1; V: TRBV7-9; size: .; D: .; CDR3: CASSLPGDTEAFF; DNA: TGTGCCAGCAGCTTACCCGGGGACACTGAAGCTTTCTTT
J: TRBJ1-1; V: TRBV4-1; size: .; D: TRBD1; CDR3: CASSSRQGARETEAFF; DNA: TGCGCCAGCAGCTCGCGACAGGGGGCGCGTGAAACTGAAGCTTTCTTT
J: TRBJ1-6; V: TRBV27; size: .; D: .; CDR3: CASSPLWGGHGANSPLHF; DNA: TGTGCCAGCAGTCCCCTATGGGGCGGACACGGCGCTAATTCACCCCTCCACTTT
J: TRBJ2-1; V: TRBV11-2; size: .; D: TRBD1; CDR3: CASSGTVPYNEQFF; DNA: TGTGCCAGCAGCGGGACAGTCCCCTACAATGAGCAGTTCTTC
J: TRBJ2-1; V: TRBV10-1; size: .; D: .; CDR3: CASSDPNSGYNEQFF; DNA: TGCGCCAGCAGTGACCCTAACAGCGGGTACAATGAGCAGTTCTTC
J: TRBJ1-2; V: TRBV6-2/TRBV6-3; size: .; D: .; CDR3: CASSYSRLSGYTF; DNA: TGTGCCAGCAGTTACTCCCGACTGAGTGGCTACACCTTC
J: TRBJ2-1; V: TRBV30; size: .; D: TRBD2; CDR3: CAWSGAGGFYNEQFF; DNA: TGTGCCTGGAGTGGCGCGGGGGGTTTCTACAATGAGCAGTTCTTC
J: TRBJ2-6; V: TRBV18; size: .; D: .; CDR3: CASSPLTGSGANVLTF; DNA: TGTGCCAGCTCACCGCTTACAGGGTCTGGGGCCAACGTCCTGACTTTC
J: TRBJ2-7; V: TRBV28; size: once; D: TRBD1; CDR3: CASTETGTGFYEQYF; DNA: TGTGCCAGCACAGAGACCGGGACAGGGTTTTACGAGCAGTACTTC
J: TRBJ1-3; V: TRBV9; size: .; D: .; CDR3: CASSVGGRGGNTIYF; DNA: TGTGCCAGCAGCGTAGGGGGGCGCGGTGGAAACACCATATATTTT